The subject of this entry is one T cell receptor (beta chain). Its antigen is unidentified. The data originate from a study of early stage breast cancer tumors. Across the study: About 80% of the 16 invasive tumors were ER+, PR+ and HER2-. Findings and limits, study-wide: Tumors had about 2.5-fold higher T cell density and higher clonality than adjacent normal breast tissue.

The CDR3 extends over 15 amino acids. The germline V gene encodes CDR1 MNHNY and CDR2 SVGAGI (reference sequence). The trim removed 6 bases at V and 1 base at J, leaving 4 bases unmatched. Some clones are missing from TCRdb's copy, which holds only in-frame ones; the method was immunoSEQ multiplex PCR. The sample holds around 30,000 clones, roughly four fifths seen once. The receptor was isolated from a person aged 25 to 45 with breast cancer. Material: breast tumor tissue. This chain connects TRBV6-6 to TRBJ1-3; 9 bases are a match to TRBD1. The CDR3 coding sequence is TGTGCCAGCAGAATGGACAGGGGATCTGGAAACACCATATATTTT. It specifies CASRMDRGSGNTIYF.